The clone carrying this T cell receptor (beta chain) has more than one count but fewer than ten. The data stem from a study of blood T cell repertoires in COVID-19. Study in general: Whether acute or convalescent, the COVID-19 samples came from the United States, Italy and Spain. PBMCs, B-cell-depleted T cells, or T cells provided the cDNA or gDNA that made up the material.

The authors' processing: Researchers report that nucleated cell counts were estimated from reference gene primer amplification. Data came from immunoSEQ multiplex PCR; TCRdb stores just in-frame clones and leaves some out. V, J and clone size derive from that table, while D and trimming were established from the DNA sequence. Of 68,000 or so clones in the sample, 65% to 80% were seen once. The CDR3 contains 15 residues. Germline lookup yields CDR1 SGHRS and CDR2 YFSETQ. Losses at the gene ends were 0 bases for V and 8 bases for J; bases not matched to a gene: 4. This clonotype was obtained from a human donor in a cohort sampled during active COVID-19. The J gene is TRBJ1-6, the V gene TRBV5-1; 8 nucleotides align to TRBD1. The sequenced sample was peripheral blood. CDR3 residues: CASSLGQGAHSPLHF. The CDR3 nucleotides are TGCGCCAGCAGCTTGGGCCAGGGGGCTCATTCACCCCTCCACTTT.